This T cell receptor beta chain was captured by sequencing in a study of tumor-infiltrating lymphocytes in primary liver carcinoma. A primer matching the constant region was used to make TCR beta cDNA from 500 to 650 ng of total RNA. Generation of the TCR beta libraries relied on three nested multiplex PCR rounds using slightly modified ARM-PCR. With TRBV1-TRBV30 forward primers and a C-beta reverse primer, the first two PCR rounds were run for about 10 cycles each. MiXCR, applied by TCRdb to the multiplex PCR reads, yields one record per CDR3 protein. The sample yields 100,000 to 150,000 distinct CDR3 sequences, 55% to 65% seen once. This clonotype turned up a few times. The antigen is undetermined. General study points: Roughly 7-25% of top clones, and no more, occurred in all five tumor regions. Tumor region pairs overlapped more than did tumor-adjacent and tumor-blood pairs.

Both RNA and DNA were isolated together from about 19-30 mg of bulk tissue that had not been sorted. V gave up 7 bases and J gave up 0 bases, with 11 bases separating them. Germline values: CDR1 MNHNS, CDR2 SASEGT. This CDR3 comprises 14 residues. The sequencing input was liver tumor tissue from sampling region 1. Specified subset: tumor region T1, superior pole. The TCR originated in a woman aged 55-69 years with primary liver carcinoma and hepatitis B virus infection. V is TRBV6-1 and J is TRBJ2-3, with no clear D. The CDR3 DNA sequence: TGTGCCAGCACCGAAGCTATCAGCACAGATACGCAGTATTTT. Protein sequence: CASTEAISTDTQYF.